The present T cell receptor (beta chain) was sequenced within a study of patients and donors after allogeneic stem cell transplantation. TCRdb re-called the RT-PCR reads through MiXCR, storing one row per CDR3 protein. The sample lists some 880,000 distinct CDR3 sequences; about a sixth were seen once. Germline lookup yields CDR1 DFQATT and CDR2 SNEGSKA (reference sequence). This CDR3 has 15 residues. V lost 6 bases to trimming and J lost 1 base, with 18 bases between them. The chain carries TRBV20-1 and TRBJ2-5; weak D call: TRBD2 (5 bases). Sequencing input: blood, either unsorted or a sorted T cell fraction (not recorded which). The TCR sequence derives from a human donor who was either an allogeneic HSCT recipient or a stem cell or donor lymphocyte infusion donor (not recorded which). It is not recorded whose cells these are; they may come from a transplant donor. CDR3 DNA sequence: TGCAGTGCGCCAGCTACTGGGCGGGTCCAAGAGACCCAGTACTTC. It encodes CSAPATGRVQETQYF.